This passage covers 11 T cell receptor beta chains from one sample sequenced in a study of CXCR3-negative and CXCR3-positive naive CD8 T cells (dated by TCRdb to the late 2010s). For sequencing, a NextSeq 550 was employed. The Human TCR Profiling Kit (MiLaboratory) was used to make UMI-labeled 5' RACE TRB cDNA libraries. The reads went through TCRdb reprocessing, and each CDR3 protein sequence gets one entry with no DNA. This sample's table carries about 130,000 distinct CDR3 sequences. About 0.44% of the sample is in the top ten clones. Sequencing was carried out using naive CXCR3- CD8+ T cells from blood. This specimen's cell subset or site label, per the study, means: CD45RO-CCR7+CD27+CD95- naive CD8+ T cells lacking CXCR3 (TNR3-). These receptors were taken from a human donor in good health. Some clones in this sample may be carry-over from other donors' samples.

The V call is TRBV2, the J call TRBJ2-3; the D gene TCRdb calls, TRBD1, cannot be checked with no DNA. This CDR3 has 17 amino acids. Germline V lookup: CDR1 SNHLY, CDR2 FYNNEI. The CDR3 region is CASTLIPGGDQPDTQYF.

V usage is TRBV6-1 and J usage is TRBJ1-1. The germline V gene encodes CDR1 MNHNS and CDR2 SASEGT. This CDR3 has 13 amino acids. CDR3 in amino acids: CASSESGDTEAFF.

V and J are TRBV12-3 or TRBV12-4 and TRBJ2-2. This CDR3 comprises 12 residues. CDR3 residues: CASSFVTGELFF.

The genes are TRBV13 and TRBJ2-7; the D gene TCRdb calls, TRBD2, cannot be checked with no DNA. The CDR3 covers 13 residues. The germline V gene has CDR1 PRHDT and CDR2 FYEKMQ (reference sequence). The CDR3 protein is CASGPSGFYEQYF.

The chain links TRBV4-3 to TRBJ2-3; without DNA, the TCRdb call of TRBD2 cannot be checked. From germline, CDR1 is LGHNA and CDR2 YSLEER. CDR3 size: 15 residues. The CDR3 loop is CASKLGLAALDTQYF.

Here the CDR3 reads CASSLPLITEAFF. V is TRBV7-2 and J is TRBJ1-1. Germline assignment: CDR1 SGHTA and CDR2 FQGNSA. CDR3 size: 13 residues.

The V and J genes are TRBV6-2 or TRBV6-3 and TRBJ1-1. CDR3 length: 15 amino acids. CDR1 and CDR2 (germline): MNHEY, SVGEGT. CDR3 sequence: CASSSGLGGDTEAFF.

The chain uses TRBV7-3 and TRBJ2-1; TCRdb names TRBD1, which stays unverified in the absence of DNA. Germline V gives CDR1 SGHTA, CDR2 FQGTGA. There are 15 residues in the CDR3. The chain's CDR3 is CASSFTGGSKDEQFF.

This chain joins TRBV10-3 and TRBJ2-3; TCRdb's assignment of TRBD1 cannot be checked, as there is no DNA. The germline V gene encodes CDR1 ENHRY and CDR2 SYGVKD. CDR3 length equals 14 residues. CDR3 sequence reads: CASSGGDGTDTQYF.

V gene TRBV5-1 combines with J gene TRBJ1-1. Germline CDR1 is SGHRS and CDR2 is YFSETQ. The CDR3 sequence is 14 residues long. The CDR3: CASSTSGENTEAFF.

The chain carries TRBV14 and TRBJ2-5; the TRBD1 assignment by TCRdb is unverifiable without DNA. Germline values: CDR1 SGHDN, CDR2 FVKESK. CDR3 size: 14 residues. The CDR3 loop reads CASSQGTGRETQYF.